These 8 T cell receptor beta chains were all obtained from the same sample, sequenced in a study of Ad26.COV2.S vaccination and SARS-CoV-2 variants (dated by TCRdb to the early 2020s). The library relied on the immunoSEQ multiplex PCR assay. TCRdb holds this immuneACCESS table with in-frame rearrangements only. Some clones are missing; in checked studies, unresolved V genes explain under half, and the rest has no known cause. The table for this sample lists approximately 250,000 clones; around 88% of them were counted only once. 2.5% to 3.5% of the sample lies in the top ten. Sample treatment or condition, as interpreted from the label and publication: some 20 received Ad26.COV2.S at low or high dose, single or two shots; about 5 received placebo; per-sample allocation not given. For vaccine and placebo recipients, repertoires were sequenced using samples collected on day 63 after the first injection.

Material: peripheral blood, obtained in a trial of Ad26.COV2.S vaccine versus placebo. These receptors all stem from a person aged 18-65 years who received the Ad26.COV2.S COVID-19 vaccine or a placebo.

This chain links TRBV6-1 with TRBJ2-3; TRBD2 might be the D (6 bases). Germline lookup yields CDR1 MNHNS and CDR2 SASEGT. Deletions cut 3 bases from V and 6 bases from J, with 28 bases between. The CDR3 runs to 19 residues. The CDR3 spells CASSDLRATLTRIVDTQYF. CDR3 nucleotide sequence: TGTGCCAGCAGTGACCTTCGGGCGACCTTGACTAGGATCGTTGATACGCAGTATTTT.

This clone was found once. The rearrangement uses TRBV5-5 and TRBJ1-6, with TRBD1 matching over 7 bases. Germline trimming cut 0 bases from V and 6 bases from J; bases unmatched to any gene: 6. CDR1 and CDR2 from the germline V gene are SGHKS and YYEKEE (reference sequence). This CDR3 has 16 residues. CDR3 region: CASSLDGYRGNSPLHF. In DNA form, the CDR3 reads TGTGCCAGCAGCTTGGACGGATACAGGGGTAATTCACCCCTCCACTTT.

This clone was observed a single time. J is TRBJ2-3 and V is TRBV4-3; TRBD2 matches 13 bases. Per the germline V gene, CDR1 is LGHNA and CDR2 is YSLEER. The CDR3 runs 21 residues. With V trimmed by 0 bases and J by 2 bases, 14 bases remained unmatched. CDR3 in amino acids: CASSQDRGETSGGFHTDTQYF. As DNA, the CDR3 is TGCGCCAGCAGCCAAGATCGCGGTGAGACTAGCGGGGGGTTCCACACAGATACGCAGTATTTT.

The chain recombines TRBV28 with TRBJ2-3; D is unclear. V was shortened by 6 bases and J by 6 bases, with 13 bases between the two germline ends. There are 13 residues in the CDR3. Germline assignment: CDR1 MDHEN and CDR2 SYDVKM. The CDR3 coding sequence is TGTGCCAGCAGAATCTATGCCCAGGATACGCAGTATTTT. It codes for CASRIYAQDTQYF.

The CDR3 sequence is CASSPNRGGEKLFF. The DNA for the CDR3 is TGTGCCAGCAGCCCTAACAGGGGAGGGGAAAAACTGTTTTTT. The rearrangement joins TRBV7-2 to TRBJ1-4; 7 positions agree with TRBD1. The germline CDR1 and CDR2 sequences are SGHTA and FQGNSA. The CDR3 is 14 residues long. Trimming took 5 bases from V and 8 from J; bases not matched to a gene: 8.

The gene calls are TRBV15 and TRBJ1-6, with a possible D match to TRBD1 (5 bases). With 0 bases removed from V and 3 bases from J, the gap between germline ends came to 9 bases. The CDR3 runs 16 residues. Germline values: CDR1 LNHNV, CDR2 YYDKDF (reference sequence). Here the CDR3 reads CATSREGRGYNSPLHF. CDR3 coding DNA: TGTGCCACCAGCAGAGAAGGGAGGGGCTATAATTCACCCCTCCACTTT.

CDR3 protein: CASSLNEKLFF. Written as DNA, the CDR3 is TGTGCCAGCAGCTTGAATGAAAAACTGTTTTTT. The chain uses TRBV5-4 and TRBJ1-4; D is unclear. V lost 1 base to trimming and J lost 5 bases, with 0 bases between them. This CDR3 is built from 11 residues. Germline CDR1 is SGHNT and CDR2 is YYREEE (reference sequence).

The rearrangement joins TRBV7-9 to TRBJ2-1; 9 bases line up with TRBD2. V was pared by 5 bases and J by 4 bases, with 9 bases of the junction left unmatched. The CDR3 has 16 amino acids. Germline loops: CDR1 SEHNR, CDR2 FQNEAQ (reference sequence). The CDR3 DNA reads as TGTGCCAGCAGCCGGGTGCCTAGCGGGAATTACAATGAGCAGTTCTTC. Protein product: CASSRVPSGNYNEQFF.